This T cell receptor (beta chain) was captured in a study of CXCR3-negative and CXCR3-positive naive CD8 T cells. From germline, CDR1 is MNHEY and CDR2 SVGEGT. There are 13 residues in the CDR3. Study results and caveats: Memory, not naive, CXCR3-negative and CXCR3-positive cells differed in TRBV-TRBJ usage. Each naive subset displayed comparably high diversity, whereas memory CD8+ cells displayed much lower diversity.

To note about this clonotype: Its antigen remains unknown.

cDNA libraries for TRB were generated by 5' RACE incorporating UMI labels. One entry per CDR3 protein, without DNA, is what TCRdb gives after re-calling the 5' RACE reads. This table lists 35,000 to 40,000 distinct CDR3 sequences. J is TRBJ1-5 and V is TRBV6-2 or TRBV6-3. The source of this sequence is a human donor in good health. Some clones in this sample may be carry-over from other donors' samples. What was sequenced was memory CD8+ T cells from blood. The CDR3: CASSFGQSQPQHF.